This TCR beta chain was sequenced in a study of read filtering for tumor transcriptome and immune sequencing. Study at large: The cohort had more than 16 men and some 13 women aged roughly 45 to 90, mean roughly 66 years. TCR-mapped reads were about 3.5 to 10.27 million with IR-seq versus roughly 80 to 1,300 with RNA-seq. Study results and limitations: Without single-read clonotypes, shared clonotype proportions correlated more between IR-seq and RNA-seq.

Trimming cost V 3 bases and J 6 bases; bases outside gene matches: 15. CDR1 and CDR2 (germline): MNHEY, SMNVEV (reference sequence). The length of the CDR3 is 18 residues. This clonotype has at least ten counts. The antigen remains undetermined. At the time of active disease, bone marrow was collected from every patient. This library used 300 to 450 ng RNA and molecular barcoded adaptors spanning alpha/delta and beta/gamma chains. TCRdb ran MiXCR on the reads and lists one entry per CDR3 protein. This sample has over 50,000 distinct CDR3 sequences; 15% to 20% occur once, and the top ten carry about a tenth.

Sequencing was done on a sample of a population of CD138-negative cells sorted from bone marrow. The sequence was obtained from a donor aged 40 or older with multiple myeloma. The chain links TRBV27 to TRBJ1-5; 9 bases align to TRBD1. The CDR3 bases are TGTGCCAGCAGTTTCATTCCGGGACAGGGCATAAATGGTCAGCCCCAGCATTTT. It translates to CASSFIPGQGINGQPQHF.